There are many counts of the clone carrying this T cell receptor (beta chain). Its antigen is as yet unknown. The data belong to a study of T-cell reconstitution after alpha-beta-depleted transplantation in children. Study conclusions and caveats: About two months after transplant, alpha-beta T cells reportedly came from several hundred expanded graft clones. Day-60 TCRbeta diversity that was high in some patients was derived from surviving recipient T cells and thymic progenitors. T-cell numbers and diversity, one year after transplant, stemmed largely from T cells that were newly produced.

Germline trimming cut 0 bases from V and 3 bases from J; bases unmatched to any gene: 3. The germline CDR1 and CDR2 sequences are SGHRS and YFSETQ. The CDR3 extends over 14 amino acids. Unique molecular identifiers tagged the TCRbeta library. TCRdb redid the calling of the PCR reads with MiXCR, one entry per CDR3 protein. This sample has hundreds of thousands of distinct CDR3 sequences; about an eighth occur once, and the top ten carry 0.79%. The chain employs TRBV5-1 and TRBJ2-7, with TRBD2 matching over 7 bases. The receptor's source is a girl aged 2 to 10 with congenital amegakaryocytic thrombocytopenia, due to receive a stem cell transplant. The sequencing here drew on PBMCs, taken before TCRalphabeta/CD19-depleted stem cell transplant. The CDR3, as DNA: TGCGCCAGCAGCTTGGGCGGGAGTTTCTACGAGCAGTACTTC. As protein: CASSLGGSFYEQYF.